This T cell receptor beta chain derives from a study of Ad26.COV2.S vaccination and SARS-CoV-2 variants (dated by TCRdb to the early 2020s). With regard to the full study: Vaccine-arm donors came from COV1001, a multicentre, randomized, double-blind, placebo-controlled phase I-IIa trial of Ad26.COV2.S in healthy adults. Sequencing of the TCRbeta repertoire served to evaluate the specificity and breadth of SARS-CoV-2-reactive T cell receptors following Ad26.COV2.S vaccination. Trial participants were randomized into five groups of five: low-dose or high-dose Ad26.COV2.S given once or twice, or placebo on both occasions. Investigators remained blinded to trial group allocation during experiments and outcome assessment. The TCR-sequenced set comprised roughly 30 samples: around 20 Ad26.COV2.S vaccine recipients, 5 placebo recipients and 8 SARS-CoV-2 convalescent individuals. Ad26.COV2.S was administered intramuscularly at a dose of 5x10^10 or 1x10^11 viral particles, either as one shot or as two shots given 56 days apart.

The sample's treatment or condition label is to be understood as: about 20 received Ad26.COV2.S at low or high dose, single or two shots; about 5 received placebo; per-sample allocation not given. Repertoires of vaccine and placebo recipients were sequenced from samples collected on day 63 after the first injection. In Cohort 1b, more than 20 adults aged 18-55 years were enrolled at a single site in Boston, USA, between 29 July and 7 August 2020. Ad26.COV2.S was a replication-incompetent adenovirus type 26 vector that expressed a prefusion-stabilized SARS-CoV-2 spike protein derived from the original Wuhan strain. As concerns this clone: The antigen it binds to is not known. No base-level quality is on record; no much larger clone is a single base apart.

The immunoSEQ Assay was the method used to sequence TCRbeta CDR3 regions. After extraction, genomic DNA underwent amplification by bias-controlled multiplex PCR, followed by high-throughput sequencing. Under the source paper's analysis protocol: To quantify the absolute abundance of every unique TCRbeta CDR3 region, sequences were collapsed and filtered. T cell fraction was estimated by normalizing TCRbeta template counts to usable DNA, which was measured by amplifying reference genes present in all nucleated cells. Repertoire TCRs were annotated as SARS-CoV-2-specific when V gene, CDR3 amino acid sequence and J gene were exactly matched to a known reactive TCR set. The reference SARS-CoV-2 TCR set was obtained from MIRA and was filtered for enrichment in COVID-19-positive ImmuneCODE repertoires, whereby public or cross-reactive TCRs were removed. Using the MIRA antigens, annotated TCRs were further analysed by specific ORF or by position within an ORF. Breadth was defined as annotated unique rearrangements over total unique productive rearrangements; depth was the summed frequency of those rearrangements. Two-sided Wilcoxon rank-sum tests were applied when comparing TCR breadth between groups. TCRdb limited this immuneACCESS table to in-frame rearrangements with V and J called. A share of clones is missing; checked studies link under half to unresolved V genes, and the rest is unexplained. V, J and clone size are those of that table, while D and trimming were read from the DNA. The sample includes hundreds of thousands of clones, with around 87% observed a single time. Approximately 3.4% of the sample comes from the top ten.

General findings and caveats noted by the study authors: The authors noted that the TCR breadth and depth analyses may have underestimated total T cell responses. Comparing responses between vaccine doses or regimens was not something the study was powered to do. After vaccination, substantial breadth of spike-specific CD8+ and CD4+ T cell responses was reported. Higher spike-specific TCR breadth was observed in Ad26.COV2.S recipients than in placebo recipients (P = 0.0014). Comparable non-spike TCR breadth was observed between vaccine and placebo recipients, consistent with only spike being contained in the vaccine.

CDR1 and CDR2 are read off the germline V gene as SGHTA and FQGNSA. Trimming removed 5 bases from V and 4 bases from J; the gene matches leave 2 bases unexplained. From the cysteine through the phenylalanine, the CDR3 covers 14 amino acids. This entry keeps only the CDR3 DNA: 42 bases, framed from base 1. The sequence is built from TRBV7-2 and TRBJ2-5; 12 nucleotides in the junction match TRBD2. Sequencing used peripheral blood, obtained in a trial of Ad26.COV2.S vaccine versus placebo. The TCR comes from a person between 18 and 65 years old who received the Ad26.COV2.S COVID-19 vaccine or a placebo. At the DNA level, the sequence is TGTGCCAGCAGCCCGACTAGCGGGAGAGAGACCCAGTACTTC. Its protein reads: CASSPTSGRETQYF.